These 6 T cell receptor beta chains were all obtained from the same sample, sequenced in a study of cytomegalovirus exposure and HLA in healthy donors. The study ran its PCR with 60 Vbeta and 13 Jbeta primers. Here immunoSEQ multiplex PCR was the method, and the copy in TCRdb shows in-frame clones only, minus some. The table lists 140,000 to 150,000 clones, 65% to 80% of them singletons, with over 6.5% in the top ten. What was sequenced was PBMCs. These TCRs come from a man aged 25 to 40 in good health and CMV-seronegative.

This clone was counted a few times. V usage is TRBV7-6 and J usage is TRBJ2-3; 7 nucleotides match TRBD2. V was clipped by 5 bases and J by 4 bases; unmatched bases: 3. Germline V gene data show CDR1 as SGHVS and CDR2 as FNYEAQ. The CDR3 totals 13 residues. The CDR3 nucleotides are TGTGCCAGCAGCCCTCGGGGGGCAGATACGCAGTATTTT. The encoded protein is CASSPRGADTQYF. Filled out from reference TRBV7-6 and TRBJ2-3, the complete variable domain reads GAGVSQSPRYKVTKRGQDVALRCDPISGHVSLYWYRQALGQGPEFLTYFNYEAQQDKSGLPNDRFSAERPEGSISTLTIQRTEQRDSAMYRCASSPRGADTQYFGPGTRLTVL.

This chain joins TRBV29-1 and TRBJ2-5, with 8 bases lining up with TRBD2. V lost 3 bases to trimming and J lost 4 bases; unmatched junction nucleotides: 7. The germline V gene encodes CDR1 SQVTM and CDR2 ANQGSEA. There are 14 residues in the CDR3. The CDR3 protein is CSVDGGAGLETQYF. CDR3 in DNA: TGCAGCGTTGACGGGGGGGCAGGGTTAGAGACCCAGTACTTC.

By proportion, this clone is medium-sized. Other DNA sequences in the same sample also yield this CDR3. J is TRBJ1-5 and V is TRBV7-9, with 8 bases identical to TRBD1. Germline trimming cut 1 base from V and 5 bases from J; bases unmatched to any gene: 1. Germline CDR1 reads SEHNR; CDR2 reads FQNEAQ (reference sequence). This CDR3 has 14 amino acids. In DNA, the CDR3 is TGTGCCAGCAGCTTAGGGACAGGGTATCAGCCCCAGCATTTT. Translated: CASSLGTGYQPQHF.

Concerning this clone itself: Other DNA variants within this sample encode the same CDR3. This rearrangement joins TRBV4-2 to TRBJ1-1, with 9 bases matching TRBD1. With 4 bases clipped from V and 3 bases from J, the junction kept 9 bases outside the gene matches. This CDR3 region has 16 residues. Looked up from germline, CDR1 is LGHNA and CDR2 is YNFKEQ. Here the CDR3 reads CASSPWGGQGDTEAFF. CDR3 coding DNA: TGTGCCAGCAGCCCCTGGGGGGGACAGGGTGACACTGAAGCTTTCTTT.

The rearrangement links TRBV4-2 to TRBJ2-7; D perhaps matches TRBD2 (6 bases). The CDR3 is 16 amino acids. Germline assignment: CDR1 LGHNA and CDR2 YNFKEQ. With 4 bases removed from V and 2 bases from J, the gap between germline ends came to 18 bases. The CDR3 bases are TGTGCCAGCAGCCGGGACCCTAACTCGGGAGCCTACGAGCAGTACTTC. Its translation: CASSRDPNSGAYEQYF.

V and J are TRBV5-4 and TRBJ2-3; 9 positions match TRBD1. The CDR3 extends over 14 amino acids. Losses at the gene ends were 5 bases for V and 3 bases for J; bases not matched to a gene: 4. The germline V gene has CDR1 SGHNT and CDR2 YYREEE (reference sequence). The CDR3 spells CASSPGQGTDTQYF. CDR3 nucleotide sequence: TGTGCCAGCAGTCCTGGACAGGGGACAGATACGCAGTATTTT.